This T cell receptor (beta chain) was recorded in a study of T cell clonotyping in hematopoietic cell transplantation. As regards this clone: Its specificity is not known.

Sequencing used immunoSEQ multiplex PCR; TCRdb keeps in-frame clones, though not all of them. The data show tens of thousands of clones, roughly nine tenths seen once. Trimming removed 0 bases at V and 6 bases at J, with 9 bases between. The CDR3 has 13 amino acids. The germline gives CDR1 SGHRS, CDR2 YFSETQ. Study observations and caveats: After transplant, recipient diversity fell while pathologically expanded clonotypes grew through day 180.

The time point was: recipient sample about 28 days before transplant, after cytoreduction. The source is a man in his late teens or twenties with biphenotypic leukemia. Some clones in this sample may be carry-over from other donors' samples. The chain joins TRBV5-1 to TRBJ1-1; D is unresolved. The sequencing used peripheral blood mononuclear cells, collected before stem cell transplant. CDR3 region: CASSLETVSEAFF. The CDR3, as DNA: TGCGCCAGCAGCTTGGAAACAGTTTCTGAAGCTTTCTTT.